Shown below are 21 T cell receptor beta chains from a single sample sequenced in a study of early T cells in non-severe SARS-CoV-2 infection. TCRdb redid the calling of the 5' RACE reads with MiXCR, one entry per CDR3 protein. The data contain approximately 69,000 distinct CDR3 sequences, approximately 12% of them singletons. The sequenced sample was whole blood. The receptors shown here come from an adult who was a healthcare worker with PCR-confirmed SARS-CoV-2 infection or an uninfected control (not recorded which).

This clonotype showed up many times. The rearrangement joins TRBV20-1 to TRBJ1-5; 11 bases line up with TRBD1. Trimming took 1 base from V and 0 from J; bases not matched to a gene: 5. The germline V gene has CDR1 DFQATT and CDR2 SNEGSKA (reference sequence). The CDR3 consists of 17 residues. The CDR3 DNA reads TGCAGTGCTAGAGGGGACAGGGGGTATGATAGCAATCAGCCCCAGCATTTT. It codes for CSARGDRGYDSNQPQHF.

The genes are TRBV18 and TRBJ2-7; D call uncertain. Per germline, CDR1 KGHSH and CDR2 LQKENI. CDR3 length equals 14 residues. Trimming took 6 bases from V and 0 from J, leaving 12 bases between them. The CDR3 loop is CASSTDFSSYEQYF. In DNA form, the CDR3 reads TGTGCCAGCTCGACGGATTTCAGCTCCTACGAGCAGTACTTC.

This clonotype was recorded many times. The J gene is TRBJ1-1, the V gene TRBV18; D perhaps matches TRBD1 (5 bases). Trimming took 6 bases from V and 3 from J, leaving 17 bases between them. The CDR3 loop spans 15 amino acids. Germline CDR1 and CDR2: KGHSH and LQKENI. DNA for the CDR3: TGTGCCAGCTCCTGCAAGGGGATTGGAGACACTGAAGCTTTCTTT. Translating it yields CASSCKGIGDTEAFF.

There are many counts of this clonotype. V gene TRBV6-1 combines with J gene TRBJ1-2; 8 bases are shared with TRBD1. The trim removed 6 bases at V and 3 bases at J, leaving 3 bases unmatched. The CDR3 totals 13 residues. Germline-derived CDR1 and CDR2 are MNHNS and SASEGT. The CDR3 nucleotides are TGTGCCAGCAGGGAACAGGGGGACTATGGCTACACCTTC. This encodes CASREQGDYGYTF.

This chain links TRBV5-1 with TRBJ2-2; possibly TRBD1 for D (5 bases). The CDR3 runs 16 residues. Trimming removed 5 bases from V and 0 bases from J, with 14 bases in between. CDR1 SGHRS and CDR2 YFSETQ come from the germline V gene. The CDR3 coding sequence is TGCGCCAGCAGTTCGTCAGGGTTCGCGAACACCGGGGAGCTGTTTTTT. It encodes CASSSSGFANTGELFF. Drawing the rest from reference TRBV5-1 and TRBJ2-2, the complete variable domain is KAGVTQTPRYLIKTRGQQVTLSCSPISGHRSVSWYQQTPGQGLQFLFEYFSETQRNKGNFPGRFSGRQFSNSRSEMNVSTLELGDSALYLCASSSSGFANTGELFFGEGSRLTVL.

Only a few counts were recorded for this clonotype. The gene calls are TRBV7-6 and TRBJ2-3; no firm D call. CDR1 and CDR2 from the germline V gene are SGHVS and FNYEAQ. V was clipped by 3 bases and J by 5 bases, with 6 bases between them. The CDR3 is made up of 12 amino acids. The CDR3 DNA follows: TGTGCCAGCAGCTTCCGCCAAGATACGCAGTATTTT. The encoded protein is CASSFRQDTQYF.

The chain joins TRBV30 to TRBJ2-2; no reliable D call. CDR3 length: 14 amino acids. Trimming cost V 0 bases and J 1 base, with 6 bases left between them. Germline CDR1 GTSNPN, CDR2 SVGIG (reference sequence). CDR3: CAWSVFQNTGELFF. In DNA form, the CDR3 reads TGTGCCTGGAGTGTATTCCAGAACACCGGGGAGCTGTTTTTT.

The chain recombines TRBV20-1 with TRBJ2-2, with 12 positions matching TRBD2. Trimming cost V 5 bases and J 4 bases; bases outside gene matches: 11. The germline V gene has CDR1 DFQATT and CDR2 SNEGSKA (reference sequence). The CDR3 is 17 amino acids. DNA of the CDR3: TGCAGTGCTCGGCGCCCTCCTAGCGGGAGGGGCACCGGGGAGCTGTTTTTT. Protein: CSARRPPSGRGTGELFF.

This clonotype was counted only a few times. This chain joins TRBV10-2 and TRBJ2-5, with 10 positions matching TRBD1. The CDR3 extends over 16 amino acids. Germline V CDR1 and CDR2: WSHSY, SAAADI. The V segment lost 7 bases and the J segment 2 bases; nucleotides outside the gene matches: 10. The CDR3 protein is CASTPRDRGGQETQYF. CDR3 bases: TGCGCCAGCACCCCCCGGGACAGGGGAGGGCAAGAGACCCAGTACTTC.

The chain is built from TRBV5-5 and TRBJ2-3; the match to TRBD2 covers 13 bases. Unmatched junction bases numbered 7, after V lost 4 bases and J lost 2 bases. Germline V CDR1 and CDR2: SGHKS, YYEKEE (reference sequence). The CDR3 runs 17 residues. Here the CDR3 reads CASSDRTSGGFTDTQYF. CDR3 DNA sequence: TGTGCCAGCAGCGACAGGACTAGCGGGGGATTCACAGATACGCAGTATTTT.

This clonotype was seen only a few times. V and J are TRBV13 and TRBJ2-7; D is unresolved. Deletions cut 5 bases from V and 2 bases from J, with 16 bases between. This CDR3 contains 15 residues. Germline CDR1 reads PRHDT; CDR2 reads FYEKMQ (reference sequence). Here the CDR3 reads CASSPGPLVPYEQYF. The CDR3 DNA reads TGTGCCAGCAGCCCTGGTCCCCTCGTACCCTACGAGCAGTACTTC.

This clonotype was seen repeatedly, ten times or more. The V call is TRBV18, the J call TRBJ2-2; 11 nucleotides match TRBD2. The germline CDR1 and CDR2 sequences are KGHSH and LQKENI. Trimming at V came to 3 bases and at J to 0 bases, leaving 9 bases not matched to a gene. CDR3 size: 19 residues. CDR3 DNA sequence: TGTGCCAGCTCACCGAGACTACTAGCGGGGGCCGCGAACACCGGGGAGCTGTTTTTT. Encoded protein: CASSPRLLAGAANTGELFF.

The J gene is TRBJ1-1, the V gene TRBV10-3; D perhaps matches TRBD1 (5 bases). V was shortened by 3 bases and J by 1 base, with 9 bases between the two germline ends. The length of the CDR3 is 14 residues. The germline CDR1 and CDR2 sequences are ENHRY and SYGVKD. CDR3 nucleotides: TGTGCCATCAGTGAAAGAGGACAGAACACTGAAGCTTTCTTT. The encoded protein is CAISERGQNTEAFF.

This clonotype was seen repeatedly, ten times or more. The chain has TRBV15 and TRBJ2-7, with 10 bases lining up with TRBD2. Germline V lookup: CDR1 LNHNV, CDR2 YYDKDF (reference sequence). Trimming took 8 bases from V and 6 from J; bases not matched to a gene: 10. CDR3 length: 14 amino acids. CDR3 sequence (DNA): TGTGCCACCCGAAGCGGGGGGGACCCCTTCGAGCAGTACTTC. It encodes CATRSGGDPFEQYF.

This clonotype was seen at least ten times. V and J are TRBV19 and TRBJ2-1; no firm D call. Germline CDR1 is LNHDA and CDR2 is SQIVND (reference sequence). The CDR3 runs to 15 residues. V was shortened by 1 base and J by 6 bases, with 13 bases between the two germline ends. Here the CDR3 DNA reads TGTGCCAGTAGTATAGCCCCCATCCCGGTCAATGAGCAGTTCTTC. It specifies CASSIAPIPVNEQFF.

This clonotype was counted many times. As DNA, the CDR3 is TGTGCCAGCAGTTTATCCCTGAGCTCTGGAAACACCATATATTTT. As protein: CASSLSLSSGNTIYF. This rearrangement joins TRBV27 to TRBJ1-3; D gene uncertain. V lost 0 bases and J 0 bases, leaving 6 bases between the germline ends. Germline loops: CDR1 MNHEY, CDR2 SMNVEV (reference sequence). The CDR3 is 15 residues long.

The chain carries TRBV7-6 and TRBJ2-5, with D perhaps TRBD2 (7 bases). Germline V gene lookup returns CDR1 SGHVS and CDR2 FNYEAQ. V lost 2 bases to trimming and J lost 5 bases, with 21 bases between them. The CDR3 runs to 17 residues. The CDR3 loop reads CASSLLRGGAGQETQYF. CDR3 DNA: TGTGCCAGCAGCTTATTACGAGGGGGGGCTGGTCAGGAGACCCAGTACTTC. The full variable domain, completed using reference TRBV7-6 and TRBJ2-5, is GAGVSQSPRYKVTKRGQDVALRCDPISGHVSLYWYRQALGQGPEFLTYFNYEAQQDKSGLPNDRFSAERPEGSISTLTIQRTEQRDSAMYRCASSLLRGGAGQETQYFGPGTRLLVL.

This clonotype was counted at least ten times. The rearrangement uses TRBV20-1 and TRBJ2-5; 9 nucleotides agree with TRBD1. This CDR3 has 16 amino acids. Germline lookup yields CDR1 DFQATT and CDR2 SNEGSKA (reference sequence). V lost 1 base to trimming and J lost 7 bases; unmatched junction nucleotides: 13. The CDR3 region is CSARGFRGQGYGTQYF. The CDR3 bases are TGCAGTGCTAGAGGTTTCCGAGGACAGGGGTATGGGACCCAGTACTTC.

The V gene is TRBV9, the J gene TRBJ2-2, with D unclear. V was pared by 7 bases and J by 7 bases, with 11 bases between. Germline V gene data show CDR1 as SGDLS and CDR2 as YYNGEE. The CDR3 contains 12 residues. As DNA, the CDR3 is TGTGCCAGCGCTTTAGGTCGCGGGGAGCTGTTTTTT. This sequence encodes CASALGRGELFF.

This clonotype was counted many times. The chain is built from TRBV18 and TRBJ2-7, with D possibly being TRBD1 (5 bases). Germline CDR1 is KGHSH and CDR2 is LQKENI. Trimming stripped 1 base from V and 3 bases from J, with 13 bases between. The length of the CDR3 is 15 residues. The CDR3 DNA reads TGTGCCAGCTCACCACTGACGGGCAGGGACTACGAGCAGTACTTC. Translating gives CASSPLTGRDYEQYF.

Ten or more counts support this clonotype. The CDR3 reads CASSYRRGSWGTDTQYF. For the CDR3, the DNA is TGTGCCAGCAGTTACAGACGGGGGTCTTGGGGCACAGATACGCAGTATTTT. V usage is TRBV6-2 or TRBV6-3 and J usage is TRBJ2-3, with D possibly TRBD2 on 6 matching bases. The V gene's germline CDR1 is MNHEY and CDR2 SVGEGT. V lost 2 bases to trimming and J lost 1 base, with 16 bases between them. CDR3 size: 17 residues.